This T cell receptor (beta chain) was profiled in a study of Graves' ophthalmopathy and Graves' hyperthyroidism. About the research overall: At the time of initial diagnosis and before any treatment, peripheral blood was collected.

Scientists amplified the TCR beta CDR3 regions from RNA transcripts. Amplification began with first-round RT-PCR using HTBI primers, then second-round multiplex PCR was performed. TCRdb passed the multiplex PCR reads through MiXCR, listing each CDR3 protein once. The table lists a few hundred thousand distinct CDR3 sequences, around 21% of them singletons, with more than 2.5% in the top ten. Isolation of PBMCs was performed using 8 to 10 ml of fresh peripheral blood. This clonotype has at least ten counts. This sequence originates from a woman aged 18-29 years with stable Graves' hyperthyroidism. Sequencing was done on a sample of peripheral blood.

The DNA of the CDR3 is TGCAGTGCTACCGACATCACCGGGGAGCTGTTTTTT. It translates to CSATDITGELFF. The chain employs TRBV20-1 and TRBJ2-2, with D unclear. This CDR3 is 12 amino acids long. The germline V gene encodes CDR1 DFQATT and CDR2 SNEGSKA (reference sequence). V lost 4 bases and J 4 bases, leaving 7 bases between the germline ends.